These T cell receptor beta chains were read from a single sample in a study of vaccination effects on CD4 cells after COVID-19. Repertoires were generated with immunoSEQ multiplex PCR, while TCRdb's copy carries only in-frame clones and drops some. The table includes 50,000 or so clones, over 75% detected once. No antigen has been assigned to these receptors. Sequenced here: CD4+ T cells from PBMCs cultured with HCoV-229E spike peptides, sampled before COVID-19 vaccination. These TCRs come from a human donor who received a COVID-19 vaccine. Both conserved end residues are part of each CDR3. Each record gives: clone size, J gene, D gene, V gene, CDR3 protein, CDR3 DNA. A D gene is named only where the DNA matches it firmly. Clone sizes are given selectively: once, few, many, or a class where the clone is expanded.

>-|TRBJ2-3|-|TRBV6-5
CASSYQTGSDTQYF
TGTGCCAGCAGTTACCAAACGGGGTCGGATACGCAGTATTTT
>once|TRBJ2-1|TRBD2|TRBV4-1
CASSPEGTSGWNEQFF
TGCGCCAGCAGCCCGGAAGGGACTAGCGGGTGGAATGAGCAGTTCTTC
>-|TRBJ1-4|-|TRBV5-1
CASSFSGGANEKLFF
TGCGCCAGCAGCTTCTCCGGGGGGGCTAATGAAAAACTGTTTTTT
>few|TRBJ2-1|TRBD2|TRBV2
CASRPTSGRRNEQFF
TGTGCCAGCAGACCGACTAGCGGGAGGAGAAATGAGCAGTTCTTC
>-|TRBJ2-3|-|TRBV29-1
CSVVRVGLTDTQYF
TGCAGCGTTGTCAGGGTAGGATTAACAGATACGCAGTATTTT
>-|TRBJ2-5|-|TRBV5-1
CASSHTRDVETQYF
TGCGCCAGCAGCCATACTCGGGACGTAGAGACCCAGTACTTC
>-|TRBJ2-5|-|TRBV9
CASSLSYQETQYF
TGTGCCAGCAGCCTCTCCTACCAAGAGACCCAGTACTTC
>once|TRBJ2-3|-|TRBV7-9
CASSAITGRAGTQYF
TGTGCCAGCAGCGCGATAACGGGACGAGCGGGTACGCAGTATTTT
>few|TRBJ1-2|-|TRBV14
CASSPLDGQNYGYTF
TGTGCCAGCAGCCCCTTGGACGGCCAGAACTATGGCTACACCTTC
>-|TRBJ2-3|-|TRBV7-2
CASSFRGPPLFVTDTQYF
TGTGCCAGCAGCTTTAGGGGCCCGCCTTTATTCGTCACAGATACGCAGTATTTT
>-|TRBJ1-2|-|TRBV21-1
CASTPNRRTDGYTF
TGTGCCAGCACCCCCAATCGGAGGACCGATGGCTACACCTTC
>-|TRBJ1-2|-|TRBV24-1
CATSDPGTHYGYTF
TGTGCCACCAGTGATCCCGGGACACACTATGGCTACACCTTC
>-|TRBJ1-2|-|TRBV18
CASSPGRDSAGYTF
TGTGCCAGCTCACCAGGAAGGGATTCCGCTGGCTACACCTTC
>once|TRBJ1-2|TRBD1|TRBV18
CASSPVGQGEYGYTF
TGTGCCAGCTCACCAGTCGGACAGGGAGAATATGGCTACACCTTC
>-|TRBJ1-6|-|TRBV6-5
CASSPGPNSPLHF
TGTGCCAGCAGTCCAGGACCAAATTCACCCCTCCACTTT
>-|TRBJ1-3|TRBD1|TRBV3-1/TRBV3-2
CASSPSRDRGWVGNTIYF
TGTGCCAGCAGCCCGTCCCGGGACAGGGGTTGGGTTGGAAACACCATATATTTT
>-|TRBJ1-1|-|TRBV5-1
CASSLTGLGAEAFF
TGCGCCAGCAGCTTGACAGGGCTGGGGGCTGAAGCTTTCTTT
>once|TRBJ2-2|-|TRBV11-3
CASSLDAFNTGELFF
TGTGCCAGCAGCTTAGATGCATTTAACACCGGGGAGCTGTTTTTT
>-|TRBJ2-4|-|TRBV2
CASSESGGQYF
TGTGCCAGCAGTGAGTCTGGGGGTCAGTACTTC
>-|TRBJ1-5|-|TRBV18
CASSPDSSYSNQPQHF
TGTGCCAGCTCACCAGACAGCTCTTATAGCAATCAGCCCCAGCATTTT
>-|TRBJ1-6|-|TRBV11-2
CASSSEGSYNSPLHF
TGTGCCAGCAGCTCCGAAGGGAGTTACAATTCACCCCTCCACTTT
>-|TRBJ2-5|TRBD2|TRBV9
CASSVVGTSGETQYF
TGTGCCAGCAGCGTAGTAGGGACTAGCGGGGAGACCCAGTACTTC